This T cell receptor beta chain was profiled in a study of blood T cell repertoires in COVID-19. Libraries were prepared by immunoSEQ multiplex PCR; TCRdb keeps only in-frame clonotypes and omits some of them. The sample holds fewer than 400,000 clones, approximately 88% seen once. This clone was observed once. The TCR sequence derives from a woman aged 18-35 years who had recovered from COVID-19. Specimen: PBMCs or T cells enriched from blood (not recorded which).

This CDR3 reads CASDADGEIYF. The DNA for the CDR3 is TGTGCCAGCGATGCGGACGGGGAAATTTACTTC. The chain recombines TRBV19 with TRBJ2-7, with a possible D match to TRBD2 (5 bases). CDR3 length equals 11 residues. V was trimmed by 9 bases and J by 13 bases, leaving 19 bases between them. Germline V gene sequence: CDR1 LNHDA, CDR2 SQIVND (reference sequence).